Shown below are 20 T cell receptor beta chains from a single sample sequenced in a study of blood T cell repertoires in COVID-19. Assay used: immunoSEQ multiplex PCR; TCRdb lists only in-frame clones, some missing. The sample has a few hundred thousand clones; 88% are singletons. What was sequenced was peripheral blood. The receptors were sampled from a man between 45 and 60 years old with COVID-19, enrolled during active disease.

The chain links TRBV28 to TRBJ2-2; weak D call: TRBD1 (5 bases). Trimming took off 6 bases at V and 4 bases at J, with 12 bases between the two ends. This CDR3 region has 14 residues. Germline-derived CDR1 and CDR2 are MDHEN and SYDVKM. Here the CDR3 DNA reads TGTGCCAGCAGCGGCCAGGGTGGCACCGGGGAGCTGTTTTTT. Encoded protein: CASSGQGGTGELFF.

The chain recombines TRBV28 with TRBJ2-7, with 11 bases lining up with TRBD1. After removal of 5 bases from V and 3 bases from J, the junction contained 6 bases not matched to a gene. Germline lookup yields CDR1 MDHEN and CDR2 SYDVKM. This CDR3 is 15 amino acids long. CDR3 sequence (DNA): TGTGCCAGCAGTCCATGGACAGGGGGCATCTACGAGCAGTACTTC. Translated: CASSPWTGGIYEQYF.

In DNA form, the CDR3 reads TGCGCCAGCAGCTTGGACGGGAACTCGAACACTGAAGCTTTCTTT. Translated: CASSLDGNSNTEAFF. The rearrangement links TRBV5-1 to TRBJ1-1; D call uncertain. Germline V gene data show CDR1 as SGHRS and CDR2 as YFSETQ. This CDR3 contains 15 residues. With 0 bases removed from V and 1 base from J, the gap between germline ends came to 10 bases.

V and J are TRBV10-3 and TRBJ2-1; the match to TRBD2 covers 13 bases. This CDR3 has 15 amino acids. After removal of 7 bases from V and 9 bases from J, the junction contained 9 bases not matched to a gene. Germline V gene data show CDR1 as ENHRY and CDR2 as SYGVKD. CDR3 in amino acids: CAITRAGLAGAEQFF. CDR3 nucleotide sequence: TGTGCCATCACCAGAGCAGGACTAGCGGGAGCTGAGCAGTTCTTC.

This clone has ten or more counts. This specimen includes other DNA sequences encoding the same CDR3. This chain connects TRBV5-1 to TRBJ2-7; D is perhaps TRBD1 (6 bases). The ends were cut back, 4 bases at V and 2 bases at J, with 13 bases in the middle. CDR3 length: 14 residues. Germline V gene data show CDR1 as SGHRS and CDR2 as YFSETQ. The CDR3 is CASSTGTLTYEQYF. The CDR3 nucleotides are TGCGCCAGCAGCACCGGGACACTTACCTACGAGCAGTACTTC.

This chain joins TRBV9 and TRBJ2-5; a weak D match, TRBD2 (5 bases). Looked up from germline, CDR1 is SGDLS and CDR2 is YYNGEE. The V end was cut by 0 bases, the J end by 2 bases, with 14 bases between. This CDR3 region has 16 residues. The DNA for the CDR3 is TGTGCCAGCAGCGTAGCTTCTCATGTAGCGCAAGAGACCCAGTACTTC. Its translation is CASSVASHVAQETQYF.

The chain carries TRBV5-1 and TRBJ1-4; D is uncertain. Trimming shortened V by 5 bases and J by 0 bases, and 5 bases separated the two germline ends. This CDR3 contains 13 residues. Germline lookup yields CDR1 SGHRS and CDR2 YFSETQ. The CDR3 spells CASRRATNEKLFF. As DNA, the CDR3 is TGCGCCAGCAGAAGAGCAACTAATGAAAAACTGTTTTTT.

The rearrangement joins TRBV7-9 to TRBJ2-1; TRBD2 agrees at 13 bases. This CDR3 contains 17 residues. Germline V gene data show CDR1 as SEHNR and CDR2 as FQNEAQ (reference sequence). The V and J ends lost 2 bases and 9 bases, in that order; junction bases with no gene match: 10. The CDR3 region is CASSLTGTSGTHGEQFF. CDR3 DNA sequence: TGTGCCAGCAGCTTAACGGGGACTAGCGGGACGCACGGTGAGCAGTTCTTC.

V is TRBV6-5 and J is TRBJ2-7; 10 nucleotides line up with TRBD1. Germline-derived CDR1 and CDR2 are MNHEY and SVGAGI. This CDR3 region has 13 residues. With V trimmed by 5 bases and J by 8 bases, 6 bases remained unmatched. The CDR3 bases are TGTGCCAGCAGTCCCGGACAGGGGGAAAAGCAGTACTTC. Amino acids: CASSPGQGEKQYF.

The chain joins TRBV28 to TRBJ2-7; D is perhaps TRBD2 (5 bases). The CDR3 is made up of 14 amino acids. Trimming stripped 8 bases from V and 3 bases from J, with 17 bases between. Germline CDR1 is MDHEN and CDR2 is SYDVKM. The CDR3 nucleotides are TGTGCCAGCCAAAAGAGGGCAGTAGACTACGAGCAGTACTTC. Protein: CASQKRAVDYEQYF. Supplemented by reference TRBV28 and TRBJ2-7, the full variable domain reads DVKVTQSSRYLVKRTGEKVFLECVQDMDHENMFWYRQDPGLGLRLIYFSYDVKMKEKGDIPEGYSVSREKKERFSLILESASTNQTSMYLCASQKRAVDYEQYFGPGTRLTVT.

Of note for this clone: This could be a read error, since a much larger clone is one nucleotide away. This chain links TRBV7-9 with TRBJ1-2; 7 nucleotides line up with TRBD1. The V gene end was trimmed by 3 bases and the J gene end by 5 bases; junction bases not matched to a gene: 3. CDR1 is SEHNR, CDR2 FQNEAQ, per germline (reference sequence). There are 13 residues in the CDR3. For the CDR3, the DNA is TGTGCCAGCAGCTTGGGGACAGTTTATGGCTACACCTTC. It is translated as CASSLGTVYGYTF.

The V call is TRBV15, the J call TRBJ2-1; 10 bases align to TRBD2. CDR1 and CDR2 from the germline V gene are LNHNV and YYDKDF (reference sequence). Trimming took 4 bases from V and 4 from J; bases not matched to a gene: 16. This CDR3 is 19 amino acids long. DNA for the CDR3: TGTGCCACCAGCACCGCCCCCATCGCTAGCGGGAGAGGTTACAATGAGCAGTTCTTC. This codes for CATSTAPIASGRGYNEQFF.

The chain recombines TRBV19 with TRBJ2-5, with TRBD2 identical over 7 bases. The CDR3 has 15 amino acids. Germline V gene sequence: CDR1 LNHDA, CDR2 SQIVND (reference sequence). V lost 5 bases to trimming and J lost 4 bases; unmatched junction nucleotides: 10. The chain's CDR3 is CASSREGGRVETQYF. As DNA, the CDR3 is TGTGCCAGTAGTCGTGAGGGAGGGCGGGTAGAGACCCAGTACTTC.

The rearrangement joins TRBV5-8 to TRBJ2-5; 11 bases agree with TRBD2. Germline loops: CDR1 SGHTS, CDR2 YDEGEE. CDR3 length equals 18 residues. V was clipped by 0 bases and J by 0 bases; unmatched bases: 7. The DNA for the CDR3 is TGTGCCAGCAGCTTGGCCCGAGGACTAGCGGGTTACCAAGAGACCCAGTACTTC. Protein sequence: CASSLARGLAGYQETQYF.

This clone has a count of ten or more. The rearrangement uses TRBV6-2 or TRBV6-3 and TRBJ2-2, with TRBD1 identical over 7 bases. The ends lost 6 bases at V and 1 base at J; junction bases unmatched: 11. CDR3 length equals 17 residues. Germline lookup yields CDR1 MNHEY and CDR2 SVGEGT. The CDR3 spells CASSPGQARLNTGELFF. DNA for the CDR3: TGTGCCAGCAGCCCCGGACAGGCAAGATTGAACACCGGGGAGCTGTTTTTT.

V usage is TRBV27 and J usage is TRBJ2-7; TRBD1 might be the D (5 bases). The V end was cut by 3 bases, the J end by 6 bases, with 9 bases between. In germline, CDR1 is MNHEY, CDR2 SMNVEV (reference sequence). There are 12 residues in the CDR3. CDR3 bases: TGTGCCAGCAGTTTTTCAGGGCGCGAGCAGTACTTC. It yields the protein CASSFSGREQYF.

V usage is TRBV30 and J usage is TRBJ2-5, with D possibly being TRBD1 (5 bases). Trimming removed 4 bases from V and 5 bases from J, with 14 bases in between. The V gene's germline CDR1 is GTSNPN and CDR2 SVGIG (reference sequence). The CDR3 loop spans 13 amino acids. The CDR3 here is CAWKSPGPETQYF. The DNA of the CDR3 is TGTGCCTGGAAATCTCCAGGGCCCGAGACCCAGTACTTC. The full variable domain, completed using reference TRBV30 and TRBJ2-5, is SQTIHQWPATLVQPVGSPLSLECTVEGTSNPNLYWYRQAAGRGLQLLFYSVGIGQISSEVPQNLSASRPQDRQFILSSKKLLLSDSGFYLCAWKSPGPETQYFGPGTRLLVL.

This rearrangement joins TRBV10-3 to TRBJ2-3; D remains ambiguous. This CDR3 comprises 13 residues. V lost 2 bases and J 7 bases, leaving 10 bases between the germline ends. CDR1 is ENHRY, CDR2 SYGVKD, per germline. The CDR3 loop is CAISEVGQYTQYF. DNA for the CDR3: TGTGCCATCAGTGAGGTCGGTCAATATACGCAGTATTTT.

This rearrangement joins TRBV2 to TRBJ2-1, with 9 nucleotides matching TRBD1. CDR3 length equals 19 residues. Trimming took 6 bases from V and 3 from J; bases not matched to a gene: 18. CDR1 is SNHLY, CDR2 FYNNEI, per germline. CDR3 loop: CASSRVPGQGSSNYNEQFF. CDR3 nucleotide sequence: TGTGCCAGCAGCCGAGTCCCGGGACAGGGTAGTAGTAACTACAATGAGCAGTTCTTC.

The rearrangement links TRBV6-5 to TRBJ2-6; no reliable D call. The CDR3 spans 14 residues. The V gene lost 5 bases and the J gene lost 3 bases, with 8 bases spanning the gap. The germline V gene encodes CDR1 MNHEY and CDR2 SVGAGI. The DNA for the CDR3 is TGTGCCAGCAGTCGAGGTTATGGGGCCAACGTCCTGACTTTC. Its translation is CASSRGYGANVLTF.